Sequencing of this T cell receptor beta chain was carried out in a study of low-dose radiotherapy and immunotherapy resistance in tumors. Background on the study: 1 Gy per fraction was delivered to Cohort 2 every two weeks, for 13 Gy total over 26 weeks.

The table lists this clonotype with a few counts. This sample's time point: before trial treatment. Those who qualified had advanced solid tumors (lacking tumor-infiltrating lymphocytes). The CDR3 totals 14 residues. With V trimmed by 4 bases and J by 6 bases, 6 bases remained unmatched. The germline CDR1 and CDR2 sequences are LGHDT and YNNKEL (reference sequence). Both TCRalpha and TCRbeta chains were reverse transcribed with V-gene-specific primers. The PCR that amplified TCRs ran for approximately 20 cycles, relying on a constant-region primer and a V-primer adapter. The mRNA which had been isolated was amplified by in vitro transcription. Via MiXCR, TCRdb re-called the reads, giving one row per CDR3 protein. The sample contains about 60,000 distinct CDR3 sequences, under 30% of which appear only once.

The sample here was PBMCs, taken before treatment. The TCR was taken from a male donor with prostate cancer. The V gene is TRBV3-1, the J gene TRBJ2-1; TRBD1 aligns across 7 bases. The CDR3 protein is CASSRGQVANEQFF. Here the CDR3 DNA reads TGTGCCAGCAGCCGAGGACAGGTCGCCAATGAGCAGTTCTTC.